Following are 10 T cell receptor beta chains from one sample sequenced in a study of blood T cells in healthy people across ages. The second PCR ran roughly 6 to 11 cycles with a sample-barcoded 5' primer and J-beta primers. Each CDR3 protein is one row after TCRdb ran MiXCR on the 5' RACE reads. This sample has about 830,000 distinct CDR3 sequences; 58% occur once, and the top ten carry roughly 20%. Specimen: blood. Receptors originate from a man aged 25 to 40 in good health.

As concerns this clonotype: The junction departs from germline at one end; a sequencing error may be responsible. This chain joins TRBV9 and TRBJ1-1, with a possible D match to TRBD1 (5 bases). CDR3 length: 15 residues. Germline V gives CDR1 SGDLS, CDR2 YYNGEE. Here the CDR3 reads CASTVLGGVNTEAFF. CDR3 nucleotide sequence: TGTGCCAGCACCGTACTGGGGGGAGTGAACACTGAAGCTTTCTTT.

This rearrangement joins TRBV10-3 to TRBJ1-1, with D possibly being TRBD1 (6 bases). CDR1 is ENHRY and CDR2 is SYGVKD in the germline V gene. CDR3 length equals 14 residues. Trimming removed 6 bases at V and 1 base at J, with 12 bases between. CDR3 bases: TGTGCCATCAGCCACAGGGAAGAGAACACTGAAGCTTTCTTT. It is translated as CAISHREENTEAFF.

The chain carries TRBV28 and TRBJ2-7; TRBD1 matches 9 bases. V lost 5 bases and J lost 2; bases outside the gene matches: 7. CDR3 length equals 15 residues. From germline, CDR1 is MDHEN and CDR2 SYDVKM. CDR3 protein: CASSRPDRGTYEQYF. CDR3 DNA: TGTGCCAGCAGTCGCCCGGACAGGGGTACCTACGAGCAGTACTTC.

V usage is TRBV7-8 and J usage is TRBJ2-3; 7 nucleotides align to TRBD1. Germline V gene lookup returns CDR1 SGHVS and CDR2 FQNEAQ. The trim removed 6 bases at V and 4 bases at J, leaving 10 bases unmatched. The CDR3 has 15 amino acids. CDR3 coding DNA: TGTGCCAGCAGATATACAGGGGCTCGGGCAGATACGCAGTATTTT. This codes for CASRYTGARADTQYF.

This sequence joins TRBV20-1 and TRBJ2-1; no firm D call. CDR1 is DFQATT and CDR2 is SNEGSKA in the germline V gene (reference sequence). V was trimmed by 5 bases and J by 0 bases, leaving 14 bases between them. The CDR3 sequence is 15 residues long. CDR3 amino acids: CSAWATEISYNEQFF. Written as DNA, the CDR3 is TGCAGTGCTTGGGCCACTGAGATCTCCTACAATGAGCAGTTCTTC.

As DNA, the CDR3 is TGTGCCACCAGCAGAGCCAACGGGGCGGGAGTAACAGATACGCAGTATTTT. It translates to CATSRANGAGVTDTQYF. The V gene is TRBV15, the J gene TRBJ2-3; 7 bases line up with TRBD2. This CDR3 contains 17 residues. The V gene end was trimmed by 1 base and the J gene end by 3 bases; junction bases not matched to a gene: 10. The V gene's germline CDR1 is LNHNV and CDR2 YYDKDF (reference sequence).

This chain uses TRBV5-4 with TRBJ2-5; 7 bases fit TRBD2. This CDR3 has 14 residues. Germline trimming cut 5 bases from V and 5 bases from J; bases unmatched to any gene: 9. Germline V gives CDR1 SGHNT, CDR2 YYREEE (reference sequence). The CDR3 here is CASSFSGAGETQYF. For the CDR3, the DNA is TGTGCCAGCAGTTTCAGCGGGGCGGGTGAGACCCAGTACTTC.

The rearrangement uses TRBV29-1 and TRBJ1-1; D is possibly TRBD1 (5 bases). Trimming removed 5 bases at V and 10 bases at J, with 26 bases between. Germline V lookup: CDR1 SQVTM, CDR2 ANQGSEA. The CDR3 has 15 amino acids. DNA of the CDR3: TGCAGCGTTTGGGGCCTAATAGAGGGTTCTTTCGGAGCTTTCTTT. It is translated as CSVWGLIEGSFGAFF.

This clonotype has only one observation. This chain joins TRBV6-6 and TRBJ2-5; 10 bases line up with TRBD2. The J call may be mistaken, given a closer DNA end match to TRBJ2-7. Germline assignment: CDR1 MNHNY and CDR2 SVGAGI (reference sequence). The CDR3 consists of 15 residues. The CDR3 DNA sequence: TGTGCCAGCAGATTAGCGGGAGGTGGGTGGTACGAGCAGTACTTC. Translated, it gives CASRLAGGGWYEQYF.

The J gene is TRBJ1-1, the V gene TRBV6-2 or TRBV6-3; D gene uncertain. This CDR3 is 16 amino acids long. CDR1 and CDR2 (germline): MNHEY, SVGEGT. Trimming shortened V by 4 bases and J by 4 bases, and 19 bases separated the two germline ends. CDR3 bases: TGTGCCAGCAGTTTACGCCAAGCTCGTTCAACCACTGAAGCTTTCTTT. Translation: CASSLRQARSTTEAFF.